This T cell receptor beta chain was documented in a study of T cell responses to AZD1222 COVID-19 vaccine (TCRdb year 2021). With respect to the entire study: A total of more than 230 trial participants underwent TCR sequencing, of whom around 200 received two doses of AZD1222 and about 26 received two doses of the MenACWY control vaccine. Enrollment into the trials was organized by age into subgroups of 18-55, 56-69 and 70-plus years, and those subgroups contained 148, 28 and 57 TCR-sequenced participants, respectively. Broad study findings and their caveats: A significant rise in spike-specific TCR breadth and depth was observed after two AZD1222 doses relative to day 0 and relative to MenACWY recipients. Reportedly, almost half of the unique spike-specific TCRs recognized epitopes lying outside the regions that are mutated in the B.1.351 and B.1.1.7 variants. The 56-69-year group was small, and its depth increase did not reach significance, likely because of low power. Because no day 14 peak-response samples were available, the repertoires could be characterized only after the peak T cell response. CD4 TCRs associated with the vaccine covered the entire spike protein, and the dominant responses were in regions 160-218 and 743-854. Conclusions about previously exposed vaccinees are limited because only six or seven AZD1222 recipients were SARS-CoV-2 seropositive at baseline. Participants were mostly white British and included more females than males, and it was suggested by the authors that clonal diversity may have been underestimated.

The CDR3 regions of human TCRbeta chains were analyzed by immunosequencing. In the original analysis: Repertoire TCRs were matched against a reference library of SARS-CoV-2-specific TCRs generated with the MIRA antigen-specificity platform. Breadth meant the fraction of unique TCRs that were SARS-CoV-2-associated, whereas depth meant the fraction of total T cells that were SARS-CoV-2-associated. Each spike-specific TCR was assigned to its reactive spike region and to a CD4 or CD8 class using the MIRA data. Log10-transformed breadth and depth values were compared by one-way ANOVA with Sidak's multiple comparisons tests. The table comes from immuneACCESS by way of TCRdb, which keeps in-frame sequences with V and J called. Part of the clones is missing from these tables; in studies checked, under half for an unresolved V gene and the rest for unknown reasons. From that table come the V and J calls and clone size; the DNA was used to work out D and trimming. The sample yields 84,000 or so clones; less than 95% were counted once. The ten largest make up around 3.4% of the sample.

Per the publication, the time point label means: about 28 days (+/-7) after the second vaccine dose. AZD1222 recipients given second doses at about 4 weeks or at about 12 weeks were pooled, since spike-specific TCR depth and breadth were not found to differ between the two schedules. Vaccinee samples were obtained from the UK trials COV001 and COV002, which included a single-blind randomized controlled phase 2/3 trial of AZD1222 (ChAdOx1 nCoV-19) in healthy adults. Trial participant PBMC samples were collected at day 0 and day 28 after the second dose for TCRbeta chain sequencing. Turning to this clone: Its antigen remains undetermined. Nothing much larger sits one base from this clone, and base qualities are not available.

The source was peripheral blood, collected 28 days after the second AZD1222 dose. The sequence came from an adult who received the AZD1222 COVID-19 vaccine.

The CDR3 has the sequence CASSHLNPSGNTIYF. The DNA is as follows: TGCGCCAGCAGCCACCTTAACCCGTCTGGAAACACCATATATTTT. The V and J genes are TRBV4-1 and TRBJ1-3; the D gene is not confidently resolved. The CDR1 and CDR2 encoded by the germline V gene are MGHRA and YSYEKL. The germline ends are 10 bases apart after V is trimmed by 3 bases and J by 1 base. Measured from the cysteine to the phenylalanine, the CDR3 is 15 residues long. Only CDR3 DNA is held: 45 bases, read in frame from base 1.